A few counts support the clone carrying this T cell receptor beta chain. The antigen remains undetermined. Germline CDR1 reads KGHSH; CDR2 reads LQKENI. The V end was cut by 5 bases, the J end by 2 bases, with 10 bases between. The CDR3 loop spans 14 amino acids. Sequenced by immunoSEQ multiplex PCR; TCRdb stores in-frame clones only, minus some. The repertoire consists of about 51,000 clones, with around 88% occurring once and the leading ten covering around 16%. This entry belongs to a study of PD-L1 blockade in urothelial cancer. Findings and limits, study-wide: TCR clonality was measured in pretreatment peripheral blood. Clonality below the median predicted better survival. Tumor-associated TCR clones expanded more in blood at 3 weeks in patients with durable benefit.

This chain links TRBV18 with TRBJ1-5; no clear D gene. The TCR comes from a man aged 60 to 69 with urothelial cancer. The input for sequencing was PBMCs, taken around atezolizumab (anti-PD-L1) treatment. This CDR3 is CASSGGVGNQPQHF. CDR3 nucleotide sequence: TGTGCCAGCTCAGGAGGTGTCGGCAATCAGCCCCAGCATTTT.